The 4 T cell receptor beta chains listed next were all sequenced from one sample in a study of neurological immune-mediated disorders. Described time point: longitudinal time-point 3. One entry per CDR3 protein results from TCRdb running MiXCR on the 5' RACE reads. The table has approximately 50,000 distinct CDR3 sequences, 7% to 10% seen once. The sequencing sample was made of PBMCs. These receptors were taken from a woman in her thirties or forties in good health.

This clonotype was detected many times. This chain uses TRBV20-1 with TRBJ1-4; 8 nucleotides match TRBD1. The CDR3 loop spans 12 amino acids. V was pared by 5 bases and J by 13 bases, with 9 bases of the junction left unmatched. Germline CDR1 reads DFQATT; CDR2 reads SNEGSKA (reference sequence). The CDR3 loop is CSASGQAFRLFF. In DNA form, the CDR3 reads TGCAGTGCTTCGGGACAGGCGTTTAGACTGTTTTTT.

This clonotype showed up many times. The V call is TRBV10-2, the J call TRBJ2-3; 12 bases fit TRBD2. J gave up 4 bases and V 2 bases, and 7 bases lay outside the gene matches. Germline values: CDR1 WSHSY, CDR2 SAAADI. The CDR3 covers 17 residues. Written as DNA, the CDR3 is TGCGCCAGCAGTGAGGCTAGCGGGGGGGCCGCGGCAGATACGCAGTATTTT. It translates to CASSEASGGAAADTQYF.

This clonotype was observed at least ten times. V usage is TRBV10-3 and J usage is TRBJ1-4; 7 bases agree with TRBD1. CDR1 and CDR2 from the germline V gene are ENHRY and SYGVKD. This CDR3 comprises 18 residues. V was pared by 3 bases and J by 0 bases, with 10 bases of the junction left unmatched. This CDR3 reads CAISETGQFTATNEKLFF. The CDR3 DNA is TGTGCCATCAGTGAAACGGGACAGTTTACAGCAACTAATGAAAAACTGTTTTTT.

This clonotype was seen at least ten times. The chain recombines TRBV5-6 with TRBJ1-5; D gene ambiguous. The CDR3 runs to 14 residues. Trimming stripped 5 bases from V and 6 bases from J, with 15 bases between. CDR1 and CDR2 from the germline V gene are SGHDT and YYEEEE. This chain's CDR3 is CASSGGFWGQPQHF. The CDR3 coding sequence is TGTGCCAGCAGTGGCGGGTTTTGGGGTCAGCCCCAGCATTTT.